These T cell receptor beta chains were read from a single sample in a study of CD8 T cells in ankylosing spondylitis. One entry per CDR3 protein, called by TCRdb with MiXCR from the 5' RACE reads. The table shows about 350,000 distinct CDR3 sequences, with roughly 22% occurring only once. Sequencing was performed on blood, either unsorted or a sorted T cell fraction (not recorded which). These receptor sequences come from a male donor with ankylosing spondylitis or in good health (not recorded which). CDR3s include the opening cysteine and the closing phenylalanine or tryptophan. The D gene is left open where the match is weak. Clone size is not always given. Where it is, it says once, few, many or a class for expanded clones.

cdr3_length	d_call	v_call	j_call	clone_size	cdr3_nt	cdr3_aa
17	TRBD1	TRBV28	TRBJ2-7	few	TGTGCCAGCAGTTTCATGCCCGGACAGGGCGCTCCCTACGAGCAGTACTTC	CASSFMPGQGAPYEQYF
13	TRBD2	TRBV12-3/TRBV12-4	TRBJ2-5	few	TGTGCCAGCAGACCTCTGGGCGGGGGGACCCAGTACTTC	CASRPLGGGTQYF
15	.	TRBV6-1	TRBJ2-3	few	TGTGCCAGCAGTCCGCGGGACTCATGGACAGATACGCAGTATTTT	CASSPRDSWTDTQYF
17	.	TRBV6-1	TRBJ1-4	few	TGTGCCAGCAATCGCCCAGGGGAGGGGACAACTAATGAAAAACTGTTTTTT	CASNRPGEGTTNEKLFF
13	.	TRBV29-1	TRBJ2-7	.	TGCAGCGTTTTTAAGGACCGCCCCTACGAGCAGTACTTC	CSVFKDRPYEQYF
14	.	TRBV7-3	TRBJ2-2	.	TGTGCCAGCAGCGATCCTACGGCGTCCGGGGAGCTGTTTTTT	CASSDPTASGELFF
15	TRBD2	TRBV10-3	TRBJ2-3	few	TGTGCCATCAAGAGTGGGACTACCTCCACAGATACGCAGTATTTT	CAIKSGTTSTDTQYF
16	.	TRBV4-1	TRBJ1-1	.	TGCGCCAGCAGCCAAGCCGCGGGGGTAAGGGACACTGAAGCTTTCTTT	CASSQAAGVRDTEAFF
12	.	TRBV7-9	TRBJ1-1	few	TGTGCCAGCAGAGAGGGAGGCACTGAAGCTTTCTTT	CASREGGTEAFF
15	TRBD1	TRBV2	TRBJ2-7	.	TGTGCCAGCACTGCGAGGGACAGCCTTGCCAACGAGCAGTACTTC	CASTARDSLANEQYF
15	.	TRBV12-3/TRBV12-4	TRBJ1-5	many	TGTGCCAGCAGTTCCCCAGGGGCTGGCAATCAGCCCCAGCATTTT	CASSSPGAGNQPQHF
12	.	TRBV20-1	TRBJ2-7	few	TGCAGTGCTATGGGGGTAGGCTACGAGCAGTACTTC	CSAMGVGYEQYF
15	.	TRBV6-5	TRBJ1-6	.	TGTGCCAGCAGTTACTCGGACAGTAAGGGTTCACCCCTCCACTTT	CASSYSDSKGSPLHF
15	.	TRBV12-3/TRBV12-4	TRBJ2-7	.	TGTGCCAGCGGCCCGGGTGCGGGACAGACCTACGAGCAGTACTTC	CASGPGAGQTYEQYF
14	.	TRBV4-1	TRBJ2-3	.	TGCGCCAGCAGCCCTACCCCGGGCACAGATACGCAGTATTTT	CASSPTPGTDTQYF
16	TRBD1	TRBV4-2	TRBJ2-5	.	TGTGCCAGCAGCCAAGAACAGGGGACCGTCCAAGAGACCCAGTACTTC	CASSQEQGTVQETQYF
12	.	TRBV7-9	TRBJ2-7	few	TGTGCCAGCAGCTTATTCGGTGATGAGCAGTACTTC	CASSLFGDEQYF
16	TRBD2	TRBV27	TRBJ2-7	.	TGTGCCAGCAGTTTATCGGGCGGGGGGCAGGACTACGAGCAGTACTTC	CASSLSGGGQDYEQYF
17	TRBD2	TRBV5-1	TRBJ2-1	.	TGCGCCAGCAGCCCCCTAGTGAGCGGGGGGCCATGGAATGAGCAGTTCTTC	CASSPLVSGGPWNEQFF
14	.	TRBV29-1	TRBJ2-1	.	TGCAGCGCTTCAGGGCCCCACGACTACAATGAGCAGTTCTTC	CSASGPHDYNEQFF
13	.	TRBV27	TRBJ2-1	few	TGTGCCAGCAGTTTACGCGGGGATAGCGAGCAGTTCTTC	CASSLRGDSEQFF
15	.	TRBV29-1	TRBJ2-3	few	TGCAGCGTTGAAGATCACTGGCAGGGCACAGATACGCAGTATTTT	CSVEDHWQGTDTQYF
11	.	TRBV12-3/TRBV12-4	TRBJ2-3	few	TGTGCCAGCAGTTTCGAGGATACGCAGTATTTT	CASSFEDTQYF
15	TRBD1	TRBV7-9	TRBJ2-1	.	TGTGCCAGCAGCCTTCCTAGACAGGGTGGCTATGAGCAGTTCTTC	CASSLPRQGGYEQFF
13	.	TRBV12-3/TRBV12-4	TRBJ2-3	few	TGTGCCAGCACCACTCAGGGCACAGATACGCAGTATTTT	CASTTQGTDTQYF
16	.	TRBV2	TRBJ2-1	few	TGTGCCAGCAGTGAAGTCGGCTACCTGGGCGTGGATGAGCAGTTCTTC	CASSEVGYLGVDEQFF
18	TRBD2	TRBV7-8	TRBJ2-1	few	TGTGCCAGCAGCTTAACCCCTACTGGCGGGGGGGAAAACAATGAGCAGTTCTTC	CASSLTPTGGGENNEQFF
13	.	TRBV15	TRBJ2-1	few	TGTGCCACCAGCAGAGATCTAGGGGATGAGCAGTTCTTC	CATSRDLGDEQFF
15	TRBD2	TRBV5-5	TRBJ2-1	.	TGTGCCAGCAGCCCCGGGACTAGCGGGGGTCATGAGCAGTTCTTC	CASSPGTSGGHEQFF
12	.	TRBV29-1	TRBJ2-7	few	TGCAGCGTTGAGATGTCCTCCTACGAGCAGTACTTC	CSVEMSSYEQYF
15	.	TRBV4-1	TRBJ2-7	few	TGCGCCAGCAGCCAAGTACCTGGACAGTCCTACGAGCAGTACTTC	CASSQVPGQSYEQYF
15	.	TRBV11-2	TRBJ2-1	.	TGTGCCAGCAGCCCCGGCAGGGGTACTTCCCATGAGCAGTTCTTC	CASSPGRGTSHEQFF
12	.	TRBV7-9	TRBJ2-1	.	TGTGCCAGCAGCTTAGGGCCGGCTGAGCAGTTCTTC	CASSLGPAEQFF
14	.	TRBV29-1	TRBJ2-3	few	TGCAGCGTTGAGGGGGTGACACGCACAGATACGCAGTATTTT	CSVEGVTRTDTQYF
12	.	TRBV5-1	TRBJ2-2	many	TGCGCCAGCAGGGGGGACACCGGGGAGCTGTTTTTT	CASRGDTGELFF
17	.	TRBV7-9	TRBJ2-7	many	TGTGCCAGCAGCGCTTCAGGGGCGGGGGCTTTATTCTACGAGCAGTACTTC	CASSASGAGALFYEQYF
14	.	TRBV12-3/TRBV12-4	TRBJ2-7	few	TGTGCCAGCAGTCCGCGACCTCGCTCCTACGAGCAGTACTTC	CASSPRPRSYEQYF
17	.	TRBV14	TRBJ1-4	few	TGTGCCAGCAGCCAGGAGGCGTACGGTGCAACTAATGAAAAACTGTTTTTT	CASSQEAYGATNEKLFF
16	.	TRBV12-3/TRBV12-4	TRBJ1-4	.	TGTGCCAGCAGCACCTCCATACTCGCAACTAATGAAAAACTGTTTTTT	CASSTSILATNEKLFF
12	.	TRBV7-9	TRBJ2-7	few	TGTGCCAGCAGCTCCTACAACTACGAGCAGTACTTC	CASSSYNYEQYF
15	TRBD1	TRBV7-9	TRBJ2-7	.	TGTGCCAGCAGCTCAGGGGGCTTGGCAAACTACGAGCAGTACTTC	CASSSGGLANYEQYF